The sequence of this T cell receptor beta chain was determined in a study of T cells in Graves' hyperthyroidism and ophthalmopathy. Study summary: Peripheral blood was drawn at first diagnosis, prior to all treatment.

The ends were cut back, 4 bases at V and 6 bases at J, with 13 bases in the middle. This CDR3 is built from 14 residues. Germline CDR1 and CDR2: MDHEN and SYDVKM. General study results and limits: Model output signaled ophthalmopathy a median 6.5 months ahead of onset. A model of 13 V-J features distinguished ophthalmopathy from stable hyperthyroidism.

This clonotype was counted at least ten times. Its antigen is undetermined. Diagnosis relied on clinical symptoms, serum thyroxine and TRAb, thyroid ultrasound and orbital computed tomography. From RNA transcripts, TCR beta CDR3 regions were amplified. A first-round RT-PCR of the TCR CDR3 used the HTBI primer set. MiXCR, run by TCRdb on the multiplex PCR reads, gives a single entry per CDR3 protein. The sample lists approximately 600,000 distinct CDR3 sequences; around 14% were seen once. This clonotype was obtained from a woman in her thirties with Graves' hyperthyroidism that later progressed to Graves' ophthalmopathy. What was sequenced was blood. The chain carries TRBV28 and TRBJ1-5; TRBD1 might be the D (6 bases). The CDR3 reads CASSSTGLAQPQHF. CDR3 sequence (DNA): TGTGCCAGCAGTTCGACAGGATTGGCTCAGCCCCAGCATTTT.